This is a list of T cell receptor beta chains from one sample in a study of control samples from healthy donors and cancer patients. Libraries were prepared by immunoSEQ multiplex PCR; TCRdb keeps only in-frame clonotypes and omits some of them. Among 250,000 to 300,000 clones listed, roughly 87% were seen once. Sequencing was carried out using PBMCs. These receptors all come from a woman aged 55 to 70 with lung cancer. The CDR3 runs from the conserved cysteine through the conserved F or W. Fields, in order: J gene, V gene, CDR3 protein.

TRBJ2-3	TRBV5-4	CASSLAGRTTDTQYF
TRBJ1-2	TRBV5-4	CASSTELQDLAGGDTF
TRBJ2-7	TRBV11-3	CASSLGSGNYEQYF
TRBJ2-1	TRBV5-5	CASSWGTSGSGEQFF
TRBJ2-7	TRBV9	CASSVMGQGDEQYF
TRBJ2-1	TRBV10-2	CASKRGDRGVYEQFF
TRBJ1-6	TRBV27	CASSAGQGNSPLHF
TRBJ1-3	TRBV28	CASSRWGTGERNTIYF
TRBJ2-1	TRBV3-1/TRBV3-2	CASSQGGSYNEQFF
TRBJ2-2	TRBV5-1	CASSEGLRTGELFF
TRBJ2-7	TRBV19	CASRKGGTYEQYF
TRBJ1-1	TRBV5-4	CASSLGGRQSTEAFF
TRBJ1-2	TRBV2	CASSPTGDNYGYTF
TRBJ2-2	TRBV3-1/TRBV3-2	CASSHQGATGELFF
TRBJ1-3	TRBV2	CASSLVGDTIYF
TRBJ1-3	TRBV6-5	CASSYTRQGAGNTIYF
TRBJ2-7	TRBV7-9	CASSPWDSYEQYF
TRBJ2-1	TRBV24-1	CATSGGLAANREQFF
TRBJ2-1	TRBV7-3	CASSLGLSDYFNEQFF
TRBJ2-2	TRBV30	CAWFQGSNTGELFF
TRBJ1-1	TRBV6-5	CASRVDGNTEAFF
TRBJ2-2	TRBV13	CASSFRGGLTGELFF
TRBJ2-7	TRBV28	CASKGSGRGGSQYF
TRBJ1-6	TRBV6-5	CASTGQGNSPLHF
TRBJ2-3	TRBV28	CASRTGIRTDTQYF
TRBJ2-3	TRBV19	CASSAQTGGDTQYF
TRBJ2-7	TRBV4-1	CASSHGQGEGYEQYF
TRBJ1-4	TRBV7-9	CASSFGAGLNEKLFF
TRBJ1-6	TRBV28	CASSPLRVSNSPLHF
TRBJ1-5	TRBV2	CASSPDANQPQHF
TRBJ2-7	TRBV5-1	CASSLRSGQGVGEQYF
TRBJ1-4	TRBV11-2	CASSRGVGNEKLFF
TRBJ1-2	TRBV2	CASSESGNYGYTF
TRBJ2-7	TRBV27	CASSQPPAQEQYF
TRBJ2-7	TRBV5-4	CASSPRGGLSYEQYF
TRBJ1-4	TRBV2	CASSVMDRRDFF
TRBJ2-1	TRBV6-4	CASSPGTGLWDEQFF
TRBJ2-5	TRBV9	CASSAGTGQETQYF
TRBJ1-1	TRBV19	CASSIAGRNTEAFF
TRBJ1-1	TRBV5-4	CASSADRGVLNTEAFF
TRBJ2-1	TRBV20-1	CSDSLAGVGGEQFF
TRBJ1-4	TRBV5-6	CASSFFGTRDEKLFF
TRBJ2-3	TRBV5-1	CASSLAIGSGNTQYF
TRBJ2-2	TRBV28	CASSLWGANTGELFF
TRBJ1-2	TRBV7-8	CASSHRREAGYTF
TRBJ2-7	TRBV5-1	CASSIGSSYEQYF
TRBJ1-1	TRBV5-6	CASSLGRDTEAFF
TRBJ1-5	TRBV28	CASSSLEQPQHF
TRBJ2-1	TRBV7-2	CASSSNIGSDRFF
TRBJ2-2	TRBV30	CAWGGGPSLRAGELFF
TRBJ2-7	TRBV3-1/TRBV3-2	CASSQRGGRVEQYF
TRBJ2-1	TRBV11-2	CASAEGLYNEQFF
TRBJ2-2	TRBV19	CASSQGRNTGELFF
TRBJ2-4	TRBV7-9	CASSLSTPGLNIQYF